Below are 12 T cell receptor beta chains sequenced from a single sample in a study of cytotoxic CD8 clonotypes in ibrutinib-treated CLL. Clones were read by immunoSEQ multiplex PCR, and TCRdb kept only the in-frame ones, dropping some. Seen here are 250,000 to 350,000 clones, approximately 76% observed once, and the top ten hold 5.6%. The starting material was PBMCs, obtained at disease progression, from a patient treated with ibrutinib. The source is a human donor with chronic lymphocytic leukemia.

The chain combines TRBV5-1 with TRBJ2-4; the match to TRBD2 covers 9 bases. Germline CDR1 is SGHRS and CDR2 is YFSETQ. The V segment lost 4 bases and the J segment 11 bases; nucleotides outside the gene matches: 19. The CDR3 consists of 17 residues. This chain's CDR3 is CASSLGSLAGPHRVQYF. The CDR3 DNA follows: TGCGCCAGCAGCCTGGGATCCCTAGCGGGGCCCCATAGGGTTCAGTACTTC.

The CDR3 nucleotides are TGTGCCAGCAGCTTTTTACAGTCCTACGAGCAGTACTTC. Its translation is CASSFLQSYEQYF. The chain employs TRBV5-6 and TRBJ2-7; D is unresolved. The CDR3 loop spans 13 amino acids. CDR1 and CDR2 (germline): SGHDT, YYEEEE. V lost 2 bases and J lost 1, with 7 bases in between.

This clone was detected only a few times. The V gene is TRBV7-9, the J gene TRBJ2-7; D is ambiguous. Trimming took 1 base from V and 2 from J, leaving 9 bases between them. CDR1 SEHNR and CDR2 FQNEAQ come from the germline V gene (reference sequence). The length of the CDR3 is 14 residues. The CDR3 DNA is TGTGCCAGCAGCTTAGTGGGCTCAACCTACGAGCAGTACTTC. This encodes CASSLVGSTYEQYF.

V and J are TRBV25-1 and TRBJ2-5; 9 positions agree with TRBD1. J gave up 3 bases and V 6 bases, and 2 bases lay outside the gene matches. Germline V gene lookup returns CDR1 MGHDK and CDR2 SYGVNS. The CDR3 is 13 amino acids. The CDR3 region is CASRGQGKETQYF. The CDR3 nucleotides read TGTGCCAGCAGAGGACAGGGGAAAGAGACCCAGTACTTC.

The sample holds one count of this clone. The chain carries TRBV7-8 and TRBJ2-7, with unresolved D. Germline V gene sequence: CDR1 SGHVS, CDR2 FQNEAQ. The CDR3 totals 13 residues. Trimming took off 1 base at V and 4 bases at J, with 8 bases between the two ends. This CDR3 is CASSLGSAYEQYF. CDR3 in DNA: TGTGCCAGCAGCTTAGGGTCGGCATACGAGCAGTACTTC.

A note on this clone: The junction and the germline gene differ at one end; a read error may be behind it. V is TRBV7-6 and J is TRBJ2-2, with 7 bases that match TRBD2. Germline CDR1 reads SGHVS; CDR2 reads FNYEAQ. CDR3 length: 16 residues. As DNA, the CDR3 is TGTGCCAGCAGCCTAGCCAGCGGGGTGAACACCGGGGAGCTGTTTTTT. It codes for CASSLASGVNTGELFF. The whole variable domain, filled in from reference TRBV7-6 and TRBJ2-2, reads GAGVSQSPRYKVTKRGQDVALRCDPISGHVSLYWYRQALGQGPEFLTYFNYEAQQDKSGLPNDRFSAERPEGSISTLTIQRTEQRDSAMYRCASSLASGVNTGELFFGEGSRLTVL.

This clone has just a few counts. V usage is TRBV15 and J usage is TRBJ1-1; D not certain. The CDR3 totals 15 residues. V was pared by 1 base and J by 4 bases, with 13 bases between. Germline CDR1 and CDR2: LNHNV and YYDKDF (reference sequence). The CDR3 is CATSRGGGLATEAFF. For the CDR3, the DNA is TGTGCCACCAGCAGAGGCGGAGGGTTGGCCACTGAAGCTTTCTTT.

V usage is TRBV27 and J usage is TRBJ2-2; D gene unclear. Germline V gene data show CDR1 as MNHEY and CDR2 as SMNVEV (reference sequence). This CDR3 is 18 amino acids long. V lost 3 bases and J 1 base, leaving 18 bases between the germline ends. The CDR3 nucleotides are TGTGCCAGCAGTTTCCTCACCCGGTCGGGTAAGAACACCGGGGAGCTGTTTTTT. Its protein product is CASSFLTRSGKNTGELFF.

This clone was seen just once. The chain combines TRBV18 with TRBJ1-4; D unclear. Germline V gene lookup returns CDR1 KGHSH and CDR2 LQKENI. This CDR3 comprises 14 residues. The V gene lost 3 bases and the J gene lost 3 bases, with 8 bases spanning the gap. The CDR3 region has the DNA TGTGCCAGCTCACCCAACATACCTAATGAAAAACTGTTTTTT. Its protein product is CASSPNIPNEKLFF.

V is TRBV4-2 and J is TRBJ2-3; tentatively, D is TRBD2 (6 bases). CDR1 and CDR2 from the germline V gene are LGHNA and YNFKEQ. The CDR3 sequence is 16 residues long. V lost 3 bases, J lost 0 bases, and 13 bases lay in between. CDR3 protein: CASSQLDYPSTDTQYF. The CDR3 bases are TGTGCCAGCAGCCAGTTGGACTACCCTAGCACAGATACGCAGTATTTT.

V usage is TRBV9 and J usage is TRBJ2-1, with 10 bases fitting TRBD1. The CDR3 covers 15 residues. J gave up 8 bases and V 4 bases, and 9 bases lay outside the gene matches. Germline V gene sequence: CDR1 SGDLS, CDR2 YYNGEE. DNA of the CDR3: TGTGCCAGCAGCCCCCGGGACAGGGGTATGTATGAGCAGTTCTTC. Its protein is CASSPRDRGMYEQFF.

The V and J genes are TRBV5-1 and TRBJ2-7; the D gene is possibly TRBD2 (5 bases). There are 14 residues in the CDR3. CDR1 is SGHRS, CDR2 YFSETQ, per germline. Trimming pared 5 bases from V and 7 bases from J, leaving 19 bases between. The CDR3 DNA is TGCGCCAGCAGTTTAGACCAGCGGTTCCGGGAGCAGTACTTC. It is translated as CASSLDQRFREQYF.